These 32 T cell receptor beta chains came from one sample sequenced in a study of T cell responses to AZD1222 COVID-19 vaccine. TCRdb's copy holds only in-frame clones and misses some; the assay was immunoSEQ multiplex PCR. The sample contains some 180,000 clones, 90% to 95% of which appear only once. This sample comprised peripheral blood, obtained 28 days after the second AZD1222 dose. All receptors come from an adult who received the AZD1222 COVID-19 vaccine.

The chain is built from TRBV6-6 and TRBJ1-2, with no clear D. V was clipped by 4 bases and J by 6 bases, with 12 bases between them. Per the germline V gene, CDR1 is MNHNY and CDR2 is SVGAGI (reference sequence). The CDR3 has 13 residues. The DNA for the CDR3 is TGTGCCAGCAGTTGGGGTGAGAAGCATGGCTACACCTTC. Translation gives CASSWGEKHGYTF.

The rearrangement joins TRBV19 to TRBJ2-3; 8 nucleotides align to TRBD1. The CDR3 runs 16 residues. V was pared by 5 bases and J by 1 base, with 8 bases of the junction left unmatched. Germline V gene sequence: CDR1 LNHDA, CDR2 SQIVND (reference sequence). CDR3 sequence: CASSSPGQAGTDTQYF. In DNA form, the CDR3 reads TGTGCCAGTAGTTCTCCGGGACAGGCAGGCACAGATACGCAGTATTTT.

The rearrangement links TRBV6-5 to TRBJ1-1; 9 bases agree with TRBD1. V was pared by 5 bases and J by 3 bases, with 7 bases of the junction left unmatched. Germline CDR1 MNHEY, CDR2 SVGAGI. CDR3 length equals 15 residues. The CDR3 loop is CASSNRQGEDTEAFF. In DNA, the CDR3 is TGTGCCAGCAGTAATCGACAGGGGGAGGACACTGAAGCTTTCTTT.

The V and J genes are TRBV3-1 (or the pseudogene TRBV3-2) and TRBJ2-7; TRBD1 agrees at 9 bases. V gave up 6 bases and J gave up 3 bases; unmatched junction bases: 9. In germline, CDR1 is LGHDT, CDR2 YNNKEL (reference sequence). The CDR3 extends over 15 amino acids. The CDR3 is CASRHTGTGSYEQYF. The DNA of the CDR3 is TGTGCCAGCAGGCATACCGGGACAGGGAGCTACGAGCAGTACTTC.

The V and J genes are TRBV6-1 and TRBJ2-5; D perhaps matches TRBD2 (6 bases). The ends were cut back, 2 bases at V and 1 base at J, with 11 bases in the middle. CDR1 and CDR2 (germline): MNHNS, SASEGT. This CDR3 spans 15 amino acids. CDR3 DNA: TGTGCCAGCAGTGAATTTACTAGCCCCCAAGAGACCCAGTACTTC. Translating it yields CASSEFTSPQETQYF.

The chain uses TRBV21-1 and TRBJ1-4; TRBD1 was called by the table and not checked on the DNA. TRBV21-1 is a pseudogene locus. CDR3 length: 16 residues. The CDR3 DNA reads TGTGCCAGCAGCAAAGGTCAGGCTTTAAATAATGAAAAACTGTTTTTT. Its translation is CASSKGQALNNEKLFF.

The chain links TRBV20-1 to TRBJ2-1; D is uncertain. V lost 7 bases, J lost 8 bases, and 12 bases lay in between. CDR1 DFQATT and CDR2 SNEGSKA come from the germline V gene (reference sequence). The CDR3 has 11 amino acids. The CDR3 DNA reads TGCAGTGGAACCTCCTTCGATGAGCAGTTCTTC. Encoded protein: CSGTSFDEQFF.

The rearrangement links TRBV2 to TRBJ1-2, with TRBD1 matching over 9 bases. Per germline, CDR1 SNHLY and CDR2 FYNNEI. This CDR3 has 15 residues. V was clipped by 1 base and J by 7 bases; unmatched bases: 7. In nucleotides, the CDR3 is TGTGCCAGCAGTGAAGAGGGGACAGGGTGGCGTGGCTACACCTTC. It codes for CASSEEGTGWRGYTF.

The V and J genes are TRBV6-5 and TRBJ2-7, with 7 bases fitting TRBD1. V gave up 7 bases and J gave up 0 bases; unmatched junction bases: 9. CDR1 MNHEY and CDR2 SVGAGI come from the germline V gene. The CDR3 extends over 15 amino acids. As DNA, the CDR3 is TGTGCCAGCACCCGGACAGGAGCTTACTCCTACGAGCAGTACTTC. This translates into CASTRTGAYSYEQYF.

In its sample, this clone was seen once. The CDR3 loop reads CASSPTARNSYGYTF. DNA of the CDR3: TGTGCCAGCAGCCCCACGGCGAGGAATAGCTATGGCTACACCTTC. V and J are TRBV7-9 and TRBJ1-2; D gene unclear. Germline values: CDR1 SEHNR, CDR2 FQNEAQ (reference sequence). This CDR3 is 15 amino acids long. Deletions cut 5 bases from V and 4 bases from J, with 17 bases between.

The rearrangement links TRBV18 to TRBJ2-7; 10 bases are a match to TRBD1. The trim removed 5 bases at V and 2 bases at J, leaving 12 bases unmatched. This CDR3 contains 17 residues. Germline CDR1 reads KGHSH; CDR2 reads LQKENI. The CDR3 bases are TGTGCCAGCTCAGAACTTGTCCCCGGGACAGGGGCCTACGAGCAGTACTTC. Translation gives CASSELVPGTGAYEQYF.

The V and J genes are TRBV5-1 and TRBJ2-1; 9 bases fit TRBD2. This CDR3 is built from 16 residues. V lost 3 bases to trimming and J lost 5 bases; unmatched junction nucleotides: 9. Germline V CDR1 and CDR2: SGHRS, YFSETQ. The CDR3 nucleotides read TGCGCCAGCAGCTACCCCCTGGGCGGGGGGGACAATGAGCAGTTCTTC. Protein product: CASSYPLGGGDNEQFF.

The gene calls are TRBV7-2 and TRBJ2-5, with 7 bases lining up with TRBD2. CDR3 length: 16 amino acids. Germline CDR1 reads SGHTA; CDR2 reads FQGNSA. V lost 1 base and J lost 2; bases outside the gene matches: 7. Here the CDR3 DNA reads TGTGCCAGCAGCTTAGTGGCGGGACTACTTCAAGAGACCCAGTACTTC. Protein product: CASSLVAGLLQETQYF.

J is TRBJ2-3 and V is TRBV27; D is unresolved. Between the trimmed V and J ends, which lost 6 bases and 2 bases, there was a span of 9 bases. The CDR3 spans 13 residues. Per germline, CDR1 MNHEY and CDR2 SMNVEV (reference sequence). Here the CDR3 DNA reads TGTGCCAGCAGGCGACAAATCACAGATACGCAGTATTTT. It translates to CASRRQITDTQYF.

The CDR3, as DNA: TGTGCCAGCAGTTTCAACAGGGGGAATGGCTACACCTTC. Its translation: CASSFNRGNGYTF. The rearrangement uses TRBV27 and TRBJ1-2; 8 bases map to TRBD1. Germline loops: CDR1 MNHEY, CDR2 SMNVEV (reference sequence). CDR3 length: 13 amino acids. The trim removed 3 bases at V and 6 bases at J, leaving 3 bases unmatched.

The rearrangement joins TRBV5-1 to TRBJ1-3, with 10 bases fitting TRBD1. The CDR3 runs to 15 residues. Per germline, CDR1 SGHRS and CDR2 YFSETQ. The ends lost 4 bases at V and 4 bases at J; junction bases unmatched: 5. The CDR3 sequence: CASSLGTGDGNTIYF. CDR3 coding DNA: TGCGCCAGCAGCCTTGGGACAGGGGACGGAAACACCATATATTTT.

The rearrangement links TRBV19 to TRBJ2-7, with 10 bases that match TRBD1. Germline CDR1 is LNHDA and CDR2 is SQIVND (reference sequence). The CDR3 contains 14 residues. J gave up 2 bases and V 4 bases, and 2 bases lay outside the gene matches. CDR3 nucleotide sequence: TGTGCCAGTAGTACCGGGACAGGGGCCTACGAGCAGTACTTC. The encoded protein is CASSTGTGAYEQYF.

This chain joins TRBV3-1 (or the pseudogene TRBV3-2) and TRBJ1-4, with D possibly matching TRBD1 (6 bases). Germline-derived CDR1 and CDR2 are LGHDT and YNNKEL (reference sequence). The ends were cut back, 5 bases at V and 4 bases at J, with 14 bases in the middle. This CDR3 has 15 residues. The CDR3 is CASSKDGGLNEKLFF. CDR3 DNA: TGTGCCAGCAGCAAGGACGGGGGCCTTAATGAAAAACTGTTTTTT.

J is TRBJ2-3 and V is TRBV29-1; 12 nucleotides line up with TRBD1. The V and J ends lost 2 bases and 4 bases, in that order; junction bases with no gene match: 4. The germline CDR1 and CDR2 sequences are SQVTM and ANQGSEA. This CDR3 contains 15 residues. CDR3 amino acids: CSVERGQGASDTQYF. CDR3 DNA sequence: TGCAGCGTTGAAAGGGGACAGGGGGCCTCAGATACGCAGTATTTT.

The rearrangement links TRBV6-1 to TRBJ2-4; the D gene is possibly TRBD1 (5 bases). The CDR3 covers 13 residues. Trimming removed 2 bases at V and 8 bases at J, with 10 bases between. Germline V gene lookup returns CDR1 MNHNS and CDR2 SASEGT. In nucleotides, the CDR3 is TGTGCCAGCAGTGAAAGCAGGGTCGACATTCAGTACTTC. It yields the protein CASSESRVDIQYF.

This clone has a single count. The CDR3 loop is CAWTMNADTQYF. The CDR3, as DNA: TGTGCCTGGACTATGAATGCGGATACGCAGTATTTT. The V call is TRBV30, the J call TRBJ2-3; D ambiguous. V lost 4 bases and J 6 bases, leaving 11 bases between the germline ends. Germline CDR1 is GTSNPN and CDR2 is SVGIG (reference sequence). The CDR3 has 12 residues.

The V gene is TRBV19, the J gene TRBJ1-2; TRBD1 matches at 7 bases. V dropped 7 bases and J dropped 4; count of bases not matched to a gene: 6. The CDR3 totals 13 residues. Germline CDR1 is LNHDA and CDR2 is SQIVND (reference sequence). The CDR3 sequence is CASTPDRTYGYTF. In DNA form, the CDR3 reads TGTGCCAGTACCCCGGACAGGACCTATGGCTACACCTTC.

This chain's CDR3 is CASSVVSGGANTGELFF. In DNA form, the CDR3 reads TGTGCCAGCAGCGTAGTATCAGGGGGAGCGAACACCGGGGAGCTGTTTTTT. The chain uses TRBV9 and TRBJ2-2; TRBD1 agrees at 7 bases. Germline lookup yields CDR1 SGDLS and CDR2 YYNGEE. V lost 0 bases, J lost 0 bases, and 5 bases stayed unmatched. This CDR3 is 17 amino acids long.

The chain employs TRBV18 and TRBJ1-1; D is undetermined. The ends were cut back, 3 bases at V and 0 bases at J, with 5 bases in the middle. Germline V lookup: CDR1 KGHSH, CDR2 LQKENI. The CDR3 spans 13 residues. CDR3 in amino acids: CASSPPVNTEAFF. DNA for the CDR3: TGTGCCAGCTCACCGCCCGTGAACACTGAAGCTTTCTTT.

The chain joins TRBV13 to TRBJ2-5; D is uncertain. The CDR3 extends over 14 amino acids. V dropped 2 bases and J dropped 1 base, with 8 bases sitting between them. CDR1 is PRHDT and CDR2 is FYEKMQ in the germline V gene (reference sequence). The CDR3 DNA sequence: TGTGCCAGCAGCTTATACCCGACCCAAGAGACCCAGTACTTC. Translation: CASSLYPTQETQYF.

The rearrangement links TRBV5-3 to TRBJ2-5; tentatively, D is TRBD1 (5 bases). TRBV5-3 falls under the ORF class, with uncertain function. V was shortened by 4 bases and J by 3 bases, with 13 bases between the two germline ends. The CDR3 spans 14 residues. CDR3 coding DNA: TGTGCCAGAAGCACGGTCCTAGGGGAAGAGACCCAGTACTTC. Residues: CARSTVLGEETQYF.

A few counts support this clone. The chain carries TRBV7-9 and TRBJ1-5; D perhaps matches TRBD1 (5 bases). V lost 3 bases and J 0 bases, leaving 9 bases between the germline ends. The CDR3 covers 15 residues. Germline CDR1 reads SEHNR; CDR2 reads FQNEAQ (reference sequence). The DNA for the CDR3 is TGTGCCAGCAGCTTCGGGGCAGTTAGCAATCAGCCCCAGCATTTT. Its protein product is CASSFGAVSNQPQHF.

Only a few counts were recorded for this clone. The chain carries TRBV18 and TRBJ1-5, with 11 bases that match TRBD1. CDR1 KGHSH and CDR2 LQKENI come from the germline V gene. V shed 4 bases, J shed 5 bases, and the junction held 10 bases outside the gene matches. The CDR3 totals 17 residues. CDR3 amino acids: CASSLLRDRGFYQPQHF. CDR3 nucleotides: TGTGCCAGCTCACTTCTCCGGGACAGGGGGTTCTATCAGCCCCAGCATTTT.

The V and J genes are TRBV12-3 or TRBV12-4 and TRBJ2-3; D call uncertain. V was clipped by 3 bases and J by 14 bases, with 18 bases between them. The CDR3 sequence is 13 residues long. The CDR3 loop reads CASSFSPLATVYF. The CDR3 region has the DNA TGTGCCAGCAGTTTTTCCCCCTTAGCCACGGTGTATTTT.

The chain is built from TRBV4-3 and TRBJ2-7; 8 positions agree with TRBD2. Germline-derived CDR1 and CDR2 are LGHNA and YSLEER. V dropped 0 bases and J dropped 3; count of bases not matched to a gene: 7. This CDR3 has 16 amino acids. Here the CDR3 DNA reads TGCGCCAGCAGCCAAGATAGGAGCGGGGGAAACTACGAGCAGTACTTC. It translates to CASSQDRSGGNYEQYF.

The rearrangement joins TRBV7-2 to TRBJ2-5, with TRBD1 as a possible D gene (6 bases). Germline CDR1 is SGHTA and CDR2 is FQGNSA. V lost 1 base and J 4 bases, leaving 10 bases between the germline ends. CDR3 length equals 14 residues. The CDR3 DNA reads TGTGCCAGCAGCTTAGTGCTCAGGGGAGAGACCCAGTACTTC. Protein product: CASSLVLRGETQYF.

The chain combines TRBV18 with TRBJ1-4; 8 bases align to TRBD1. Trimming took 6 bases from V and 4 from J; bases not matched to a gene: 1. CDR3 length: 13 amino acids. Germline CDR1 KGHSH, CDR2 LQKENI. CDR3 sequence (DNA): TGTGCCAGCTCCGGACAGGGTAATGAAAAACTGTTTTTT. As protein: CASSGQGNEKLFF.